A selection of T cell receptor beta chains follows, all from one sample in a study of OX40 agonist ivuxolimab in advanced cancers. Sequencing was performed with immunoSEQ multiplex PCR; in TCRdb, only in-frame clones are kept and a portion is missing. The sample shows 98,000 or so clones, approximately 90% of them seen only once. Material: CD4+ or CD8+ T cells sorted from blood, obtained in a trial of the OX40 agonist ivuxolimab. The receptor set was obtained from an adult with an advanced solid tumor such as melanoma, head and neck, liver or kidney cancer. The CDR3 runs from the conserved cysteine through the conserved F or W. A D gene is named only where the DNA matches it firmly. Clone size appears in some rows only: once, few, many, or a class for an expanded clone.

D gene,V gene,CDR3 length,J gene,clone size,CDR3 DNA,CDR3 protein
.,TRBV28,13,TRBJ2-7,.,TGTGCCAGCAGGGAGGGACGGCGCTACGAGCAGTACTTC,CASREGRRYEQYF
.,TRBV27,14,TRBJ1-4,.,TGTGCCAGTATGGGGGTTGCGGAGAATGAAAAACTGTTTTTT,CASMGVAENEKLFF
TRBD2,TRBV13,16,TRBJ2-2,.,TGTGCCAGCAGCTTAGGCCTAGCGGGAGTCACCGGGGAGCTGTTTTTT,CASSLGLAGVTGELFF
TRBD1,TRBV9,15,TRBJ1-3,.,TGTGCCAGCAGCGCCCGCCGGGACAGCTTAAACACCATATATTTT,CASSARRDSLNTIYF
.,TRBV11-1,14,TRBJ2-7,.,TGTGCCAGCAGCCAGCCAGGGTTGGGCCACGAGCAGTACTTC,CASSQPGLGHEQYF
.,TRBV10-2,15,TRBJ1-1,.,TGCGCCAGCAGCGAAGCGTTCGGGTCAGGAGCTGAAGCTTTCTTT,CASSEAFGSGAEAFF
.,TRBV5-1,13,TRBJ2-7,.,TGCGCCAGCAGCCAGCAAGACTCCTACGAGCAGTACTTC,CASSQQDSYEQYF
.,TRBV6-1,15,TRBJ2-2,.,TGTGCCAGCAGCCTATCGGGTTCGAACACCGGGGAGCTGTTTTTT,CASSLSGSNTGELFF
.,TRBV27,15,TRBJ1-4,.,TGTGCCAGCAGTTATTTTGGGCAGGGTAATGAAAAACTGTTTTTT,CASSYFGQGNEKLFF
TRBD2,TRBV5-1,15,TRBJ2-7,.,TGCGCCAGCACCCCAGGACTAGCGGGAGGTTCGTGGCAGTACTTC,CASTPGLAGGSWQYF
.,TRBV6-5,12,TRBJ2-3,.,TGTGCCAGGCTAGCTAATATGGATACGCAGTATTTT,CARLANMDTQYF
.,TRBV9,14,TRBJ2-7,once,TGTGCCAGCAGCGTAGGGGGCAGGGGAGCCGAGCAGTACTTC,CASSVGGRGAEQYF
.,TRBV5-4,15,TRBJ2-3,.,TGTGCCAGCAGCCCTAGCACGCGTATCACAGATACGCAGTATTTT,CASSPSTRITDTQYF
.,TRBV19,13,TRBJ1-5,once,TGTGCCAGTAGCGATAGGGGGGAACAGCCCCAGCATTTT,CASSDRGEQPQHF
.,TRBV9,13,TRBJ2-3,.,TGTGCCAGCAGCGCCCGGTTTACAGATACGCAGTATTTT,CASSARFTDTQYF
TRBD1,TRBV7-9,15,TRBJ2-3,.,TGTGCCAGCAGCTTAGTAGGACAGGGGACAGATACGCAGTATTTT,CASSLVGQGTDTQYF
TRBD1,TRBV11-2,14,TRBJ1-2,.,TGTGCCAGCAGCTTAGGAACAGGGGGTGACGGCTACACCTTC,CASSLGTGGDGYTF
TRBD1,TRBV18,15,TRBJ2-1,once,TGTGCCAGCTCAGCCGGGACAGGGGATTTCAATGAGCAGTTCTTC,CASSAGTGDFNEQFF
.,TRBV15,21,TRBJ2-7,.,TGTGCCACCAGCAGAGATACTTACCGGGCCTTTAGGGGGGGAAGCTCCTACGAGCAGTACTTC,CATSRDTYRAFRGGSSYEQYF
TRBD2,TRBV19,15,TRBJ2-1,.,TGTGCCAGTAGCCAGCGGGAGAGCTCCTACAATGAGCAGTTCTTC,CASSQRESSYNEQFF
.,TRBV19,11,TRBJ1-1,once,TGTGCCAGTAGGACCTCCGGCGGAGCTTTCTTT,CASRTSGGAFF
.,TRBV7-2,12,TRBJ2-7,.,TGTGCCAGCAGCTTCACCCTCGGCGAGCAGTACTTC,CASSFTLGEQYF
TRBD2,TRBV10-1,14,TRBJ2-2,.,TGCGCCAGCAGAGCGGGGACCTACGGAGGGGAGCTGTTTTTT,CASRAGTYGGELFF
.,TRBV14,13,TRBJ1-2,.,TGTGCCAGCAGCCGTAACGAGGGCTATGGCTACACCTTC,CASSRNEGYGYTF
.,TRBV5-1,14,TRBJ1-2,.,TGCGCCAGCAGCTTGCGGACAACTAACTATGGCTACACCTTC,CASSLRTTNYGYTF
.,TRBV6-4,13,TRBJ1-2,.,TGTGCCAGCAGTGGCCAGGGGATCGGTGGCTACACCTTC,CASSGQGIGGYTF
TRBD1,TRBV5-1,16,TRBJ1-3,.,TGCGCCAGCAGCTTGGGCCAGACAGGGCGGGGAAACACCATATATTTT,CASSLGQTGRGNTIYF
.,TRBV6-4,16,TRBJ2-3,.,TGTGCCAGCAGTGACTCGAGTGTTGGCCCCACAGATACGCAGTATTTT,CASSDSSVGPTDTQYF
TRBD1,TRBV27,17,TRBJ2-6,.,TGTGCCAGCAAAATGAGGGGAGACAGGGCTGGGGCCAACGTCCTGACTTTC,CASKMRGDRAGANVLTF
.,TRBV11-2,14,TRBJ2-2,.,TGTGCCAGCAGTTACAGCGCGAACACCGGGGAGCTGTTTTTT,CASSYSANTGELFF
.,TRBV4-2,13,TRBJ1-1,.,TGTGCCAGCAGCCAAGGATTTGATTCTGAAGCTTTCTTT,CASSQGFDSEAFF
TRBD2,TRBV11-2,18,TRBJ2-5,.,TGTGCCAGCAGCCCGTCGGGACTAGCGGGAGGGAGGAAAGAGACCCAGTACTTC,CASSPSGLAGGRKETQYF
.,TRBV19,15,TRBJ2-2,once,TGTGCCAGTAGTAGACGAGGGGCGAGGACCGGGGAGCTGTTTTTT,CASSRRGARTGELFF
TRBD2,TRBV5-4,18,TRBJ2-7,.,TGTGCCAGCAGCCTGGACCTAGCGGGGGGAATCACCAACTACGAGCAGTACTTC,CASSLDLAGGITNYEQYF
TRBD1,TRBV6-5,16,TRBJ2-7,.,TGTGCCAGCAGTTACTCGAGGGGGCGTACCTCCTACGAGCAGTACTTC,CASSYSRGRTSYEQYF
.,TRBV7-3,18,TRBJ1-4,.,TGTGCCAGCAGCCCGCCTCGCCGGGACAAACACCCGAATGAAAAACTGTTTTTT,CASSPPRRDKHPNEKLFF
.,TRBV6-1,14,TRBJ1-1,.,TGTGCCAGCATTTTATCAGGGAGGGCCACTGAAGCTTTCTTT,CASILSGRATEAFF
TRBD1,TRBV9,16,TRBJ2-3,.,TGTGCCAGCAGCAAAGAATACAGGGGGCCCACAGATACGCAGTATTTT,CASSKEYRGPTDTQYF
TRBD1,TRBV10-3,17,TRBJ2-3,.,TGTGCCATCAGCGGGACAGGGAACCTTCGGAACACAGATACGCAGTATTTT,CAISGTGNLRNTDTQYF
.,TRBV30,11,TRBJ1-5,.,TGTGCCTGGAGTGTATGGACAGCAACATGGTTT,CAWSVWTATWF
TRBD1,TRBV6-1,12,TRBJ1-2,.,TGTGCCAGCACCCAGGGGGGATATGGCTACACCTTC,CASTQGGYGYTF
TRBD1,TRBV6-6,15,TRBJ1-6,.,TGTGCCAGCAGTTCCGCGGGGACAGGGGAATCACCCCTCCACTTT,CASSSAGTGESPLHF
.,TRBV6-6,12,TRBJ1-4,.,TGTGCCAGCAGCAACGGGAATGAAAAACTGTTTTTT,CASSNGNEKLFF
.,TRBV5-8,14,TRBJ1-2,.,TGTGCCAGCAGCTTGGATCAGATAGTCTATGGCTACACCTTC,CASSLDQIVYGYTF
TRBD2,TRBV19,18,TRBJ2-5,.,TGTGCCAGTAGTATACAACCCCGACTAGCGGGGGGCCAAGAGACCCAGTACTTC,CASSIQPRLAGGQETQYF
.,TRBV6-1,16,TRBJ2-5,.,TGTGCCAGCAGTGAAGCTTGGGGGCGAGTTCGGGAGACCCAGTACTTC,CASSEAWGRVRETQYF
.,TRBV29-1,12,TRBJ2-5,.,TGCAGCGGAGGGGGGGGCATTGAGACCCAGTACTTC,CSGGGGIETQYF
.,TRBV14,11,TRBJ1-1,.,TGTGCCAGCAGCCAGGGCTTCGAAGCTTTCTTT,CASSQGFEAFF
TRBD1,TRBV29-1,17,TRBJ1-4,.,TGCAGCGCCAATGAGGGGACAGGTCTGACAACTAATGAAAAACTGTTTTTT,CSANEGTGLTTNEKLFF
.,TRBV18,15,TRBJ2-7,.,TGTGCCAGCTCACCGACCAGGGGCCGAATCTACGAGCAGTACTTC,CASSPTRGRIYEQYF
.,TRBV6-6,12,TRBJ1-6,.,TGTGCCAGCAGTCCGTATAATTCACCCCTCCACTTT,CASSPYNSPLHF
TRBD1,TRBV6-5,15,TRBJ2-4,.,TGTGCCAGCAGTAAGGACAGGGAAGGTGGGAACATTCAGTACTTC,CASSKDREGGNIQYF
.,TRBV18,13,TRBJ1-5,.,TGTGCCAGCTCACTGGACAGCAATCAGCCCCAGCATTTT,CASSLDSNQPQHF
.,TRBV5-1,15,TRBJ1-5,.,TGCGCCAGCAGCTTGGCCGGGGTGGGCAATCAGCCCCAGCATTTT,CASSLAGVGNQPQHF